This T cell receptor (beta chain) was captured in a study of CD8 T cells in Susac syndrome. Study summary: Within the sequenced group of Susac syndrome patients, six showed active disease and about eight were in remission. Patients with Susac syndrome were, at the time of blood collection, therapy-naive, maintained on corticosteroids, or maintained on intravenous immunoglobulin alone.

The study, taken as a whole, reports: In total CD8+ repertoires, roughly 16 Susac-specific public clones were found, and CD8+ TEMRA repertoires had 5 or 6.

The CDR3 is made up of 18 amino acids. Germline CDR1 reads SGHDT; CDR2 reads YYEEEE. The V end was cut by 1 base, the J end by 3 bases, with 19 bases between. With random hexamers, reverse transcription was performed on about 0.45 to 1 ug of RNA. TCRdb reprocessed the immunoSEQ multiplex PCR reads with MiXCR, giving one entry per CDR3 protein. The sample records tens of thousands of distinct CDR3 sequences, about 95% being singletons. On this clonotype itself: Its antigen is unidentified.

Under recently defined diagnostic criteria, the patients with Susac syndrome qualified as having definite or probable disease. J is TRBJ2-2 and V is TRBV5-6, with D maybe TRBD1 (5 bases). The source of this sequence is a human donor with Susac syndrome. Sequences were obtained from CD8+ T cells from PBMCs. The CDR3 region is CASSLRGHTVADTGELFF. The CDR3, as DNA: TGTGCCAGCAGCTTGAGGGGCCACACCGTGGCCGACACCGGGGAGCTGTTTTTT.